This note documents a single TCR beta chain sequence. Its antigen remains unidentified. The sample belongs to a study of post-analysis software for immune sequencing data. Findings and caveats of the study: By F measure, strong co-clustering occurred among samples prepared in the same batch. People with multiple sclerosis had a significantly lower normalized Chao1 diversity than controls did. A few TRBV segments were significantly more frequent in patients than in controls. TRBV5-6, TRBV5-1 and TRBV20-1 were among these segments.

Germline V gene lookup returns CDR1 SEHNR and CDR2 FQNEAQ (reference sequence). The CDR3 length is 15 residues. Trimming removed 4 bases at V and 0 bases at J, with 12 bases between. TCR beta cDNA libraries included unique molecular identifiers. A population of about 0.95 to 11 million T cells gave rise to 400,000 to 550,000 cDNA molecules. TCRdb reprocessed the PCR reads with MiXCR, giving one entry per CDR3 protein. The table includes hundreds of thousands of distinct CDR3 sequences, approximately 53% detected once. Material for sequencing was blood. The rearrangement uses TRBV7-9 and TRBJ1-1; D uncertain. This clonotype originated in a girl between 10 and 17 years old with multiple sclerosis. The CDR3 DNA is TGTGCCAGCAGCTCGGGGTTTGGAGTGAACACTGAAGCTTTCTTT. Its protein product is CASSSGFGVNTEAFF. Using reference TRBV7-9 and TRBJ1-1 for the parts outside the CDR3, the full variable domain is DTGVSQNPRHKITKRGQNVTFRCDPISEHNRLYWYRQTLGQGPEFLTYFQNEAQLEKSRLLSDRFSAERPKGSFSTLEIQRTEQGDSAMYLCASSSGFGVNTEAFFGQGTRLTVV.